This T cell receptor (beta chain) was sequenced during a study of T cell clonotyping in hematopoietic cell transplantation. Germline CDR1 reads SQVTM; CDR2 reads ANQGSEA. CDR3 length: 14 amino acids. Trimming took 1 base from V and 9 from J; bases not matched to a gene: 7. The protocol was immunoSEQ multiplex PCR, while the TCRdb copy is restricted to in-frame clones and leaves out a portion. The sample lists about 5,500 clones, around 92% occurring once. The input for sequencing was peripheral blood mononuclear cells, taken 100 days after allogeneic stem cell transplant. This rearrangement joins TRBV29-1 to TRBJ1-1, with 11 bases fitting TRBD1. This TCR came from a male patient between 65 and 79 years old who had an allogeneic stem cell transplant from an unrelated donor, so T cells may come from the graft donor. Some clones in this sample may be carry-over from other donors' samples. The chain's CDR3 is CSVEVEDRGRKAFF. DNA of the CDR3: TGCAGCGTTGAAGTTGAGGACAGGGGGCGAAAAGCTTTCTTT.